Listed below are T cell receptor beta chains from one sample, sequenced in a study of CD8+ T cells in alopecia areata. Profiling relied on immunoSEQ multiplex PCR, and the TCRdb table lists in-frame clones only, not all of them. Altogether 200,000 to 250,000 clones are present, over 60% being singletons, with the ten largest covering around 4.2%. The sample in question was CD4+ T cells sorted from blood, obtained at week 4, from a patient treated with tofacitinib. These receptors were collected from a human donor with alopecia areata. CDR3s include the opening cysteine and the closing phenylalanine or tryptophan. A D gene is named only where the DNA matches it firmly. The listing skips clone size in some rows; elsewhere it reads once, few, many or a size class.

CAWNNRVGETQYF	TGTGCCTGGAACAACAGGGTTGGAGAGACCCAGTACTTC	.	TRBV30	.	TRBJ2-5
CASSLRRGAFTDTQYF	TGTGCCAGCAGCTTACGTCGGGGGGCGTTCACAGATACGCAGTATTTT	.	TRBV7-2	.	TRBJ2-3
CASSPQGQGWGYTF	TGTGCCAGCAGCCCCCAGGGACAGGGTTGGGGCTACACCTTC	TRBD1	TRBV9	.	TRBJ1-2
CASSLEAGGADTQYF	TGCGCCAGCAGCTTGGAAGCAGGGGGCGCAGATACGCAGTATTTT	TRBD1	TRBV5-1	few	TRBJ2-3
CASKVEATQYF	TGTGCCAGCAAGGTAGAGGCTACGCAGTATTTT	.	TRBV2	.	TRBJ2-3
CASSEQGNQPQHF	TGTGCCAGCAGTGAGCAGGGTAATCAGCCCCAGCATTTT	.	TRBV6-5	.	TRBJ1-5
CASSLEPTRGSNEQYF	TGCGCCAGCAGCTTGGAGCCCACGAGGGGTTCTAACGAGCAGTACTTC	.	TRBV5-1	.	TRBJ2-7
CASSLASGGFQETQYF	TGTGCCAGCAGCTTAGCTAGCGGGGGGTTCCAAGAGACCCAGTACTTC	TRBD2	TRBV7-2	few	TRBJ2-5
CASSVQLQNTEAFF	TGTGCCAGCAGCGTACAGCTTCAGAACACTGAAGCTTTCTTT	.	TRBV11-2	.	TRBJ1-1
CSVPPGQGRNIQYF	TGCAGCGTCCCCCCGGGACAGGGTAGAAACATTCAGTACTTC	TRBD1	TRBV29-1	.	TRBJ2-4
CATRPPAGETQYF	TGTGCCACCAGACCCCCGGCGGGGGAGACCCAGTACTTC	.	TRBV15	few	TRBJ2-5
CASSWYRTSPLHF	TGTGCCAGCAGTTGGTACAGAACATCACCCCTCCACTTT	.	TRBV6-5	.	TRBJ1-6
CASSLRTGAETQYF	TGTGCCAGCAGTCTCCGGACAGGGGCCGAGACCCAGTACTTC	TRBD1	TRBV6-5	.	TRBJ2-5
CASRPDVLGYTF	TGTGCCAGCAGACCAGACGTGCTGGGCTACACCTTC	.	TRBV2	.	TRBJ1-2
CAWSVQGGGNQPQHF	TGTGCCTGGAGTGTACAGGGGGGGGGCAATCAGCCCCAGCATTTT	TRBD1	TRBV30	few	TRBJ1-5
CASSLVVRQETQYF	TGTGCCAGCAGCTTAGTGGTTAGACAAGAGACCCAGTACTTC	.	TRBV7-8	few	TRBJ2-5